This T cell receptor beta chain was profiled in a study of blood T cell repertoires in COVID-19. Clones were sequenced by immunoSEQ multiplex PCR, and TCRdb holds only the in-frame ones, with some missing. The sample records approximately 200,000 clones, 82% being singletons. This CDR3 spans 17 amino acids. The V segment lost 4 bases and the J segment 0 bases; nucleotides outside the gene matches: 10. Germline V gene lookup returns CDR1 ENHRY and CDR2 SYGVKD. Source material: peripheral blood. The source of this sequence is a human donor with acute or convalescent COVID-19. The donor label of this sample is uncertain. The chain has TRBV10-3 and TRBJ1-2; 8 bases line up with TRBD1. The CDR3 DNA follows: TGTGCCATCAGTGGCAGGACAGGGTACGCAGCTAACTATGGCTACACCTTC. Protein: CAISGRTGYAANYGYTF.